These 21 T cell receptor beta chains share one sample of origin, sequenced in a study of OX40 agonist ivuxolimab in advanced cancers. TCRdb's copy holds only in-frame clones and misses some; the assay was immunoSEQ multiplex PCR. This sample yields tens of thousands of clones, of which roughly 80% are seen a single time; less than 15% belongs to the top ten. The input for sequencing was CD4+ or CD8+ T cells sorted from blood, taken in a trial of the OX40 agonist ivuxolimab. Receptor source: an adult with an advanced solid tumor such as melanoma, head and neck, liver or kidney cancer.

The V and J genes are TRBV7-9 and TRBJ1-2; D may be TRBD1 (6 bases). The CDR3 spans 15 residues. Looked up from germline, CDR1 is SEHNR and CDR2 is FQNEAQ (reference sequence). Trimming removed 0 bases from V and 8 bases from J, with 16 bases in between. The CDR3 sequence is CASSLALGGSWGYTF. In DNA, the CDR3 is TGTGCCAGCAGCTTAGCCCTAGGGGGATCGTGGGGCTACACCTTC.

The rearrangement uses TRBV7-3 and TRBJ1-1, with 9 nucleotides matching TRBD1. The CDR3 has 13 residues. Trimming took 6 bases from V and 5 from J; bases not matched to a gene: 4. The germline V gene has CDR1 SGHTA and CDR2 FQGTGA. The CDR3 bases are TGTGCCAGCAGTCTTGGACAGGGGACTGAAGCTTTCTTT. Protein product: CASSLGQGTEAFF.

The chain has TRBV28 and TRBJ2-7; 10 positions match TRBD2. Per the germline V gene, CDR1 is MDHEN and CDR2 is SYDVKM. V shed 6 bases and J 0 bases; nucleotides not matched to a gene: 5. The CDR3 has 15 residues. CDR3 loop: CASSSPSGSSYEQYF. In nucleotides, the CDR3 is TGTGCCAGCAGCAGTCCTAGCGGGAGCTCCTACGAGCAGTACTTC. The full variable domain, rest sourced from reference TRBV28 and TRBJ2-7, is DVKVTQSSRYLVKRTGEKVFLECVQDMDHENMFWYRQDPGLGLRLIYFSYDVKMKEKGDIPEGYSVSREKKERFSLILESASTNQTSMYLCASSSPSGSSYEQYFGPGTRLTVT.

This sequence joins TRBV9 and TRBJ2-7, with D perhaps matching TRBD1 or TRBD2 (5 bases each). Trimming left V 2 bases short and J 6 bases short, with 15 bases between. This CDR3 has 14 amino acids. CDR1 and CDR2 from the germline V gene are SGDLS and YYNGEE. The CDR3: CASSVGRVRGEQYF. CDR3 nucleotide sequence: TGTGCCAGCAGCGTTGGCAGGGTGAGGGGCGAGCAGTACTTC.

The J gene is TRBJ2-2, the V gene TRBV7-9; maybe TRBD2 (6 bases). The CDR3 length is 16 residues. V was clipped by 1 base and J by 1 base, with 10 bases between them. Germline CDR1 and CDR2: SEHNR and FQNEAQ (reference sequence). CDR3 sequence: CASSLDFGGNTGELFF. Written as DNA, the CDR3 is TGTGCCAGCAGCTTAGACTTCGGGGGGAACACCGGGGAGCTGTTTTTT.

This clone appeared once. This rearrangement joins TRBV7-3 to TRBJ2-3, with 8 bases that match TRBD2. The ends lost 1 base at V and 0 bases at J; junction bases unmatched: 3. Germline values: CDR1 SGHTA, CDR2 FQGTGA. CDR3 length equals 16 residues. CDR3 sequence reads: CASSLSLAGSTDTQYF. CDR3 sequence (DNA): TGTGCCAGCAGCTTAAGCCTAGCGGGTAGCACAGATACGCAGTATTTT.

This clone has only one observation. The CDR3 DNA reads as TGTGCCAGCAGCACTAGGGACAGGGATATTCAGTACTTC. Encoded protein: CASSTRDRDIQYF. This sequence joins TRBV7-2 and TRBJ2-4, with 9 bases that match TRBD1. V lost 5 bases and J lost 10; bases outside the gene matches: 6. This CDR3 contains 13 residues. CDR1 and CDR2 (germline): SGHTA, FQGNSA.

The chain combines TRBV10-3 with TRBJ1-2; 9 nucleotides agree with TRBD1. J lost 8 bases, V lost 6 bases, and 16 bases had no gene match. The CDR3 is made up of 16 amino acids. The germline V gene encodes CDR1 ENHRY and CDR2 SYGVKD. The CDR3 reads CAISRTGEHDMGGYTF. The CDR3 nucleotides are TGTGCCATCAGCCGGACAGGGGAACACGATATGGGGGGCTACACCTTC.

V is TRBV4-1 and J is TRBJ2-7, with 7 nucleotides matching TRBD1. Germline V gives CDR1 MGHRA, CDR2 YSYEKL. This CDR3 region has 15 residues. With 0 bases clipped from V and 3 bases from J, the junction kept 5 bases outside the gene matches. CDR3 region: CASSQDGDSHYEQYF. DNA of the CDR3: TGCGCCAGCAGCCAAGATGGGGACAGTCACTACGAGCAGTACTTC.

V and J are TRBV13 and TRBJ2-1; D might be TRBD2 (7 bases). The CDR3 is 16 amino acids. Trimming pared 2 bases from V and 6 bases from J, leaving 17 bases between. Germline lookup yields CDR1 PRHDT and CDR2 FYEKMQ (reference sequence). The CDR3 bases are TGTGCCAGCAGCTTATGGCGGGGGCCAGTACGCAATGAGCAGTTCTTC. This sequence encodes CASSLWRGPVRNEQFF.

The chain links TRBV7-3 to TRBJ2-2, with D perhaps matching TRBD1 (6 bases). Per germline, CDR1 SGHTA and CDR2 FQGTGA. The CDR3 totals 14 residues. V dropped 5 bases and J dropped 3 bases, with 10 bases sitting between them. This chain's CDR3 is CASSLNRDTGELFF. Written as DNA, the CDR3 is TGTGCCAGCAGCCTTAACAGGGACACCGGGGAGCTGTTTTTT.

This clone has only a few counts. One end of the junction varies from germline; a read error may be responsible. The chain links TRBV2 to TRBJ1-2; no firm D call. The CDR3 sequence is 9 residues long. Germline V gene lookup returns CDR1 SNHLY and CDR2 FYNNEI. CDR3 sequence: CASSERAPF. DNA of the CDR3: TGTGCCAGCAGTGAAAGGGCGCCCTTC.

DNA for the CDR3: TGTGCCAGCAGGGGACAGTCAACTAATGAAAAACTGTTTTTT. Residues: CASRGQSTNEKLFF. V usage is TRBV7-9 and J usage is TRBJ1-4, with 7 bases matching TRBD1. The V gene end was trimmed by 6 bases and the J gene end by 0 bases; junction bases not matched to a gene: 1. Germline CDR1 reads SEHNR; CDR2 reads FQNEAQ (reference sequence). The CDR3 is made up of 14 amino acids.

The V and J genes are TRBV11-1 and TRBJ2-3; 9 bases match TRBD1. V lost 2 bases to trimming and J lost 4 bases; unmatched junction nucleotides: 7. The CDR3 loop spans 16 amino acids. CDR1 and CDR2 (germline): SGHAT, FQDESV (reference sequence). CDR3: CASSLIGQGIPDTQYF. The DNA of the CDR3 is TGTGCCAGCAGCTTAATTGGACAGGGGATCCCAGATACGCAGTATTTT.

This chain connects TRBV5-5 to TRBJ1-2, with 9 positions matching TRBD1. Germline CDR1 SGHKS, CDR2 YYEKEE (reference sequence). The CDR3 covers 13 residues. Losses at the gene ends were 3 bases for V and 6 bases for J; bases not matched to a gene: 3. CDR3 sequence reads: CASSSGTGNGYTF. For the CDR3, the DNA is TGTGCCAGCAGCTCGGGGACAGGGAATGGCTACACCTTC.

The rearrangement joins TRBV7-2 to TRBJ1-4; TRBD1 might be the D (5 bases). Trimming left V 5 bases short and J 0 bases short, with 13 bases between. Germline assignment: CDR1 SGHTA and CDR2 FQGNSA. The CDR3 totals 16 residues. The CDR3 loop is CASSRRTTATNEKLFF. DNA of the CDR3: TGTGCCAGCAGCCGCAGGACAACTGCAACTAATGAAAAACTGTTTTTT.

In nucleotides, the CDR3 is TGTGCCAGCAGTGGGGGGCTCATGAACACTGAAGCTTTCTTT. This codes for CASSGGLMNTEAFF. The chain employs TRBV6-5 and TRBJ1-1, with D possibly matching TRBD1 (6 bases). V was trimmed by 5 bases and J by 0 bases, leaving 10 bases between them. This CDR3 is built from 14 residues. CDR1 is MNHEY and CDR2 is SVGAGI in the germline V gene.

This clone was seen a handful of times. The chain links TRBV15 to TRBJ1-4; D perhaps matches TRBD1 (6 bases). The ends were cut back, 0 bases at V and 5 bases at J, with 7 bases in the middle. The CDR3 length is 14 residues. CDR1 is LNHNV, CDR2 YYDKDF, per germline (reference sequence). CDR3 sequence: CATSRDGGNEKLFF. The CDR3 coding sequence is TGTGCCACCAGCAGAGATGGGGGCAATGAAAAACTGTTTTTT.

The chain links TRBV16 to TRBJ2-5; D may match TRBD1 or TRBD2 (6 bases each). The length of the CDR3 is 15 residues. Germline V lookup: CDR1 KGHSY, CDR2 FQNENV. The V end was cut by 4 bases, the J end by 5 bases, with 17 bases between. CDR3 residues: CASSLLPGARETQYF. The CDR3 nucleotides are TGTGCCAGCAGCCTCCTCCCGGGGGCGCGGGAGACCCAGTACTTC.

The V call is TRBV2, the J call TRBJ2-2; perhaps TRBD2 as D (7 bases). Trimming pared 9 bases from V and 4 bases from J, leaving 18 bases between. The V gene's germline CDR1 is SNHLY and CDR2 FYNNEI. The CDR3 totals 15 residues. The CDR3 nucleotides read TGTGCCAGTTCCCTGTTCGCGGGGGCCACCGGGGAGCTGTTTTTT. It specifies CASSLFAGATGELFF.

The chain uses TRBV4-1 and TRBJ1-2; D is perhaps TRBD1 (6 bases). Looked up from germline, CDR1 is MGHRA and CDR2 is YSYEKL. CDR3 size: 14 residues. V lost 5 bases, J lost 4 bases, and 14 bases lay in between. CDR3 DNA sequence: TGCGCCAGCAGCGACGGGGGGCGGGTCTATGGCTACACCTTC. Its protein is CASSDGGRVYGYTF.